This T cell receptor beta chain was profiled in a study of blood T cell repertoires in COVID-19. TCRdb's table, derived via immunoSEQ multiplex PCR, lists solely in-frame clones and lacks some. The data hold over 250,000 clones, with around 87% observed a single time. This CDR3 is built from 16 residues. Germline V lookup: CDR1 SGHDN, CDR2 FVKESK. V was clipped by 1 base and J by 6 bases, with 13 bases between them. The origin of this receptor is a woman aged 40 to 50 who had recovered from COVID-19. This chain links TRBV14 with TRBJ1-6, with D tentatively TRBD1 (6 bases). Sequencing was performed on peripheral blood. CDR3 loop: CASSQGWRTVNSPLHF. In nucleotides, the CDR3 is TGTGCCAGCAGCCAAGGGTGGCGGACAGTTAATTCACCCCTCCACTTT.